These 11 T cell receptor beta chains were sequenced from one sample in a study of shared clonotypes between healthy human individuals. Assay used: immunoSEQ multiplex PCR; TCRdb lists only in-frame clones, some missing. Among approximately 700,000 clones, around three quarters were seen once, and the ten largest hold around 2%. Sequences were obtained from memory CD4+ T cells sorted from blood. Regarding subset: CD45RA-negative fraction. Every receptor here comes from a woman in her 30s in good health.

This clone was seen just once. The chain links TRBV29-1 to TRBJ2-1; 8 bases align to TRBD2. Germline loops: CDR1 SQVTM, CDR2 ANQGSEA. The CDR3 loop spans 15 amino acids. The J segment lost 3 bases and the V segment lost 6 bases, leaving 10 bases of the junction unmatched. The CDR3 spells CSVDRTSGFYNEQFF. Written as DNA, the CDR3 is TGCAGCGTCGACCGAACTAGCGGTTTCTACAATGAGCAGTTCTTC.

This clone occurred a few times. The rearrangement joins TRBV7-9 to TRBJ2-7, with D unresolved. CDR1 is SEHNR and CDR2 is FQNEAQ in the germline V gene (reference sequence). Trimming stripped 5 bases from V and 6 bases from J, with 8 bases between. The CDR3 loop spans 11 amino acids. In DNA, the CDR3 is TGTGCCAGCAGCCCTTTCGGCGAGCAGTACTTC. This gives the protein CASSPFGEQYF.

The CDR3 DNA reads TGTGCCATCAGTGAACGGCTCTCTGGAAACACCATATATTTT. It specifies CAISERLSGNTIYF. The chain carries TRBV10-3 and TRBJ1-3; D is undetermined. This CDR3 region has 14 residues. CDR1 and CDR2 from the germline V gene are ENHRY and SYGVKD. The ends were cut back, 3 bases at V and 0 bases at J, with 6 bases in the middle.

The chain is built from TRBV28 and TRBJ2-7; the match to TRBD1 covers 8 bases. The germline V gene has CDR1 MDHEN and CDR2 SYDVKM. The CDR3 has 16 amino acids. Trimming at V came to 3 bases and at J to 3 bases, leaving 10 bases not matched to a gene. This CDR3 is CASSLPNRGTYYEQYF. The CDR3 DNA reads TGTGCCAGCAGTTTGCCCAACAGGGGGACTTACTACGAGCAGTACTTC.

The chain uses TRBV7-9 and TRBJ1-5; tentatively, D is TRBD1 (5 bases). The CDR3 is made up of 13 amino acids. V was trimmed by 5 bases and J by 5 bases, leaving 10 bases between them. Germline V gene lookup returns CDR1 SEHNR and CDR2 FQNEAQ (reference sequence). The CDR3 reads CASSPGGDQPQHF. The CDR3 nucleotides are TGTGCCAGCAGCCCTGGGGGGGATCAGCCCCAGCATTTT. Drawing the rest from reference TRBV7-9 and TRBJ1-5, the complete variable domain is DTGVSQNPRHKITKRGQNVTFRCDPISEHNRLYWYRQTLGQGPEFLTYFQNEAQLEKSRLLSDRFSAERPKGSFSTLEIQRTEQGDSAMYLCASSPGGDQPQHFGDGTRLSIL.

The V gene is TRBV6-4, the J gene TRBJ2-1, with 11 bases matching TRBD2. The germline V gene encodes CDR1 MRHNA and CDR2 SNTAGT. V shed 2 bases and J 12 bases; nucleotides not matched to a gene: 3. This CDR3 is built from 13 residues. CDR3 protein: CASSDEGTSGQFF. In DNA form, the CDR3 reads TGTGCCAGCAGTGACGAGGGGACTAGCGGGCAGTTCTTC.

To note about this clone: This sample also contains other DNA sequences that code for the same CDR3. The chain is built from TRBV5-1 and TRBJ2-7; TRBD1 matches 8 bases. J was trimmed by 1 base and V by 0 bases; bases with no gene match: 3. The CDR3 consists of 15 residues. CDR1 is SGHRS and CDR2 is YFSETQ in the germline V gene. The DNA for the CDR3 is TGCGCCAGCAGCTTGGGGGGGACAGGTTCCTACGAGCAGTACTTC. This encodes CASSLGGTGSYEQYF.

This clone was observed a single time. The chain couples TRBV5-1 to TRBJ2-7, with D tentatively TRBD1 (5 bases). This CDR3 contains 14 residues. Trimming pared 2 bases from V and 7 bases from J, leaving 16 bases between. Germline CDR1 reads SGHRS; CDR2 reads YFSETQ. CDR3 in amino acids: CASSLQEATREQYF. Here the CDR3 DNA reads TGCGCCAGCAGCTTACAGGAAGCTACGAGGGAGCAGTACTTC.

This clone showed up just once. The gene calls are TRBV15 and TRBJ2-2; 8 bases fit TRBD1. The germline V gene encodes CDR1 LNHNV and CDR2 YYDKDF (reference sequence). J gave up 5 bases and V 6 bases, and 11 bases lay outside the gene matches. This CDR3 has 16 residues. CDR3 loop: CATSTRQGFVTGELFF. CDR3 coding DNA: TGTGCCACCAGTACCCGACAGGGGTTTGTTACCGGGGAGCTGTTTTTT.

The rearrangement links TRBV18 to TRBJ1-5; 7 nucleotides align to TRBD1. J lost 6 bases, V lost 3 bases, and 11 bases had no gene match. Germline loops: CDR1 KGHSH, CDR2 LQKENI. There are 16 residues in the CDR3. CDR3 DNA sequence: TGTGCCAGCTCACCGAGTGACAGGGATGGGGGTCAGCCCCAGCATTTT. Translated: CASSPSDRDGGQPQHF.

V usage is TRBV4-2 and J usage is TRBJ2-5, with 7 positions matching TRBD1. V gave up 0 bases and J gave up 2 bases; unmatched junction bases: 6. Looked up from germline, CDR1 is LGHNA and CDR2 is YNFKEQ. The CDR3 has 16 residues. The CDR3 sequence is CASSQDRGRGQETQYF. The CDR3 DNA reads TGTGCCAGCAGCCAAGATCGGGGCAGGGGGCAAGAGACCCAGTACTTC.